Listed below are T cell receptor beta chains from one sample, sequenced in a study of control samples from healthy donors and cancer patients. Data came from immunoSEQ multiplex PCR; TCRdb stores just in-frame clones and leaves some out. The sample includes more than 140,000 clones, roughly 94% of them seen just once. Sequences were obtained from blood. These TCRs come from a man between 35 and 55 years old in good health. CDR3s leave out the opening cysteine and the closing phenylalanine or tryptophan. Each record gives: CDR3 length, J gene, V gene, CDR3 protein.

CDR3 length: 12
J gene: TRBJ2-1
V gene: TRBV7-3
CDR3 protein: ASSLSPSDHEQF

CDR3 length: 12
J gene: TRBJ2-1
V gene: TRBV19
CDR3 protein: ASSTWVLGNEQF

CDR3 length: 13
J gene: TRBJ1-5
V gene: TRBV24-1
CDR3 protein: ATSLPGPSNQPQH

CDR3 length: 13
J gene: TRBJ2-7
V gene: TRBV5-4
CDR3 protein: ASSLGGQGTYEQY

CDR3 length: 11
J gene: TRBJ2-7
V gene: TRBV7-9
CDR3 protein: ASTMDRGYEQY

CDR3 length: 10
J gene: TRBJ1-1
V gene: TRBV12-3/TRBV12-4
CDR3 protein: ASAQRDTEAF

CDR3 length: 13
J gene: TRBJ1-4
V gene: TRBV5-4
CDR3 protein: ASSLVGGTNEKLF

CDR3 length: 12
J gene: TRBJ1-5
V gene: TRBV6-5
CDR3 protein: ATSPGNSNQPQH

CDR3 length: 13
J gene: TRBJ2-2
V gene: TRBV6-6
CDR3 protein: ASSYLGSNTGELF

CDR3 length: 12
J gene: TRBJ2-1
V gene: TRBV19
CDR3 protein: ASSFGTAYNEQF

CDR3 length: 16
J gene: TRBJ2-1
V gene: TRBV7-6
CDR3 protein: ASSLGAASPISYNEQF

CDR3 length: 11
J gene: TRBJ2-5
V gene: TRBV12-3/TRBV12-4
CDR3 protein: ASSSTGEETQY

CDR3 length: 11
J gene: TRBJ2-1
V gene: TRBV5-6
CDR3 protein: ASSLASASEQF

CDR3 length: 12
J gene: TRBJ1-2
V gene: TRBV6-5
CDR3 protein: ASSPRTGLDGYT

CDR3 length: 12
J gene: TRBJ2-1
V gene: TRBV10-3
CDR3 protein: AISESWAGAEQF

CDR3 length: 13
J gene: TRBJ2-1
V gene: TRBV6-5
CDR3 protein: ASKIGRSSYNEQF

CDR3 length: 14
J gene: TRBJ2-7
V gene: TRBV6-5
CDR3 protein: ASSYSRSGAAYEQY

CDR3 length: 18
J gene: TRBJ1-5
V gene: TRBV28
CDR3 protein: ASSFVYGDRDDFSNQPQH

CDR3 length: 12
J gene: TRBJ2-7
V gene: TRBV27
CDR3 protein: ASSPDRGPYEQY

CDR3 length: 13
J gene: TRBJ2-3
V gene: TRBV27
CDR3 protein: ASSPRDRVSDTQY

CDR3 length: 11
J gene: TRBJ2-1
V gene: TRBV12-5
CDR3 protein: ASGLVPYNEQF

CDR3 length: 13
J gene: TRBJ2-1
V gene: TRBV7-9
CDR3 protein: ASSPYREIYNEQF

CDR3 length: 13
J gene: TRBJ1-4
V gene: TRBV21-1
CDR3 protein: ASSREGLRNEKLF

CDR3 length: 12
J gene: TRBJ2-3
V gene: TRBV7-3
CDR3 protein: ASSAGQGVDTQY

CDR3 length: 12
J gene: TRBJ2-1
V gene: TRBV4-1
CDR3 protein: ASSHPGQGFEQF

CDR3 length: 11
J gene: TRBJ2-1
V gene: TRBV28
CDR3 protein: ASRSGSYNEQF

CDR3 length: 13
J gene: TRBJ2-4
V gene: TRBV4-3
CDR3 protein: ASSQVPGGPNIQY

CDR3 length: 13
J gene: TRBJ1-6
V gene: TRBV6-5
CDR3 protein: ASSYQSSYNSPLH

CDR3 length: 13
J gene: TRBJ1-6
V gene: TRBV6-5
CDR3 protein: AGGKGSSYNSPLH

CDR3 length: 12
J gene: TRBJ1-2
V gene: TRBV4-1
CDR3 protein: ASSQVGTDYGYT

CDR3 length: 11
J gene: TRBJ2-5
V gene: TRBV5-1
CDR3 protein: ASSLIPLETQY

CDR3 length: 11
J gene: TRBJ2-7
V gene: TRBV6-5
CDR3 protein: ASSRTETYEQY

CDR3 length: 9
J gene: TRBJ1-1
V gene: TRBV7-6
CDR3 protein: ASSRTNEAF

CDR3 length: 12
J gene: TRBJ2-7
V gene: TRBV11-2
CDR3 protein: ASSLDGTAYEQY

CDR3 length: 13
J gene: TRBJ2-1
V gene: TRBV24-1
CDR3 protein: ATSAAGAGYNEQF

CDR3 length: 13
J gene: TRBJ2-5
V gene: TRBV5-5
CDR3 protein: ASSWTGGTGETQY

CDR3 length: 13
J gene: TRBJ1-1
V gene: TRBV11-1
CDR3 protein: ASSLFRGEVAEAF

CDR3 length: 12
J gene: TRBJ1-4
V gene: TRBV30
CDR3 protein: AWSGGAGGEKLF

CDR3 length: 13
J gene: TRBJ2-3
V gene: TRBV24-1
CDR3 protein: ATSFRVGSTDTQY

CDR3 length: 14
J gene: TRBJ2-1
V gene: TRBV18
CDR3 protein: ASSSGTSGSYNEQF

CDR3 length: 13
J gene: TRBJ2-7
V gene: TRBV6-1
CDR3 protein: ASSEYGRVSYEQY

CDR3 length: 10
J gene: TRBJ2-1
V gene: TRBV19
CDR3 protein: ASSMNRDKQF

CDR3 length: 12
J gene: TRBJ2-7
V gene: TRBV27
CDR3 protein: ASSRQGESYEQY

CDR3 length: 14
J gene: TRBJ2-2
V gene: TRBV4-1
CDR3 protein: ASSQDEDLDTGELF

CDR3 length: 9
J gene: TRBJ1-2
V gene: TRBV5-6
CDR3 protein: ASSTDYGYT

CDR3 length: 13
J gene: TRBJ2-7
V gene: TRBV5-1
CDR3 protein: ASRDRQGANYEQY